Listed below are T cell receptor beta chains from one sample, sequenced in a study of OX40 agonist ivuxolimab in advanced cancers. This table comes from immunoSEQ multiplex PCR, and its TCRdb copy is limited to in-frame clones, with some not included. The repertoire has around 60,000 clones, about 88% of them found once; the top ten carry 0.67%. Source: CD4+ or CD8+ T cells sorted from blood, taken in a trial of the OX40 agonist ivuxolimab. The receptors stem from an adult with an advanced solid tumor such as melanoma, head and neck, liver or kidney cancer. The CDR3 runs from the conserved cysteine through the conserved F or W. D genes are given only for firm matches. Size tells how often a clone was seen (once, few, many) or the class of an expanded clone, and some rows leave it out.

CASSSVGAHLSF | TGTGCCAGCAGCTCGGTCGGGGCCCACCTTTCCTTC | TRBJ2-7 | TRBV9 | . | .
CASSRSPGGAKNIQYF | TGTGCCAGCAGCCGAAGTCCGGGAGGTGCCAAAAACATTCAGTACTTC | TRBJ2-4 | TRBV4-2 | TRBD2 | .
CASSEQFDYGYTF | TGTGCCAGCAGTGAACAATTCGACTATGGCTACACCTTC | TRBJ1-2 | TRBV6-1 | . | .
CAISDRGEVQPQHF | TGTGCCATCAGTGACAGGGGGGAGGTTCAGCCCCAGCATTTT | TRBJ1-5 | TRBV10-3 | TRBD1 | .
CASSKAGSQETQYF | TGTGCCAGTAGTAAGGCGGGATCGCAAGAGACCCAGTACTTC | TRBJ2-5 | TRBV19 | . | once
CASSSRGRDLFF | TGTGCCAGTAGCTCGAGGGGGCGCGACTTGTTCTTC | TRBJ2-1 | TRBV19 | TRBD1 | .
CASSLLGGGKAPYEQYF | TGTGCCAGCAGCTTACTGGGGGGGGGTAAAGCCCCCTACGAGCAGTACTTC | TRBJ2-7 | TRBV11-1 | TRBD2 | once
CASRGQGADTQYF | TGTGCCAGCAGAGGACAGGGGGCAGATACGCAGTATTTT | TRBJ2-3 | TRBV25-1 | TRBD1 | once
CASSSSGGNTIYF | TGTGCCAGCAGTTCATCAGGTGGAAACACCATATATTTT | TRBJ1-3 | TRBV11-2 | . | .
CAISASGQETQYF | TGTGCCATCAGCGCTAGCGGCCAAGAGACCCAGTACTTC | TRBJ2-5 | TRBV10-3 | TRBD2 | .
CASSGMEGSNYEQYF | TGTGCCAGCAGCGGAATGGAGGGATCAAACTACGAGCAGTACTTC | TRBJ2-7 | TRBV6-1 | . | once
CASSRNLAGADDEQYF | TGTGCCAGCAGCCGAAACCTAGCGGGAGCAGACGACGAGCAGTACTTC | TRBJ2-7 | TRBV9 | TRBD2 | .
CASYSMGGYTF | TGTGCCAGCTACAGCATGGGCGGCTACACCTTC | TRBJ1-2 | TRBV6-5 | . | few
CASSLAATNTGELFF | TGCGCCAGCAGCCTAGCGGCTACGAACACCGGGGAGCTGTTTTTT | TRBJ2-2 | TRBV5-1 | TRBD2 | .
CASSLAGVNNEQFF | TGTGCCAGCAGCTTAGCGGGGGTCAACAATGAGCAGTTCTTC | TRBJ2-1 | TRBV11-2 | . | few
CASRGRTADNSPLHF | TGTGCCAGTAGAGGGAGGACAGCAGATAATTCACCCCTCCACTTT | TRBJ1-6 | TRBV19 | . | .
CASSLVLAGTYEQYF | TGTGCCAGCAGCTTAGTCCTAGCGGGGACCTACGAGCAGTACTTC | TRBJ2-7 | TRBV7-9 | TRBD2 | .
CASSRLAGEETQYF | TGTGCCAGCAGTCGACTAGCGGGAGAAGAGACCCAGTACTTC | TRBJ2-5 | TRBV6-1 | TRBD2 | .
CASKPLGSGKSNQPQHF | TGTGCCAGTAAACCCCTCGGGTCGGGTAAAAGCAATCAGCCCCAGCATTTT | TRBJ1-5 | TRBV19 | . | .
CAISVASYEQYF | TGTGCCATCAGTGTCGCCTCCTACGAGCAGTACTTC | TRBJ2-7 | TRBV10-3 | . | once
CASSLSRNTGELFF | TGTGCCAGCAGCTTAAGTCGGAACACCGGGGAGCTGTTTTTT | TRBJ2-2 | TRBV7-6 | . | .
CNALTSGIIKQYF | TGCAACGCATTGACTAGCGGGATTATAAAGCAGTATTTT | TRBJ2-3 | TRBV29-1 | TRBD2 | .
CASSFQRGRNYEQYF | TGTGCCAGCAGCTTCCAAAGGGGAAGGAACTACGAGCAGTACTTC | TRBJ2-7 | TRBV7-2 | . | .
CASSFRDRVDEQYF | TGTGCCAGCAGCTTCCGGGACAGGGTCGACGAGCAGTACTTC | TRBJ2-7 | TRBV7-8 | TRBD1 | .
CASSPIAAQETQYF | TGTGCCAGCAGCCCTATAGCGGCCCAAGAGACCCAGTACTTC | TRBJ2-5 | TRBV7-9 | . | .
CASSVASQGSTDTQYF | TGTGCCAGCAGCGTAGCTAGCCAGGGAAGCACAGATACGCAGTATTTT | TRBJ2-3 | TRBV9 | . | .
CASSRQGAGANVLTF | TGTGCCAGCAGTCGTCAAGGGGCCGGGGCCAACGTCCTGACTTTC | TRBJ2-6 | TRBV6-6 | . | .
CAISSGTESNQPQHF | TGTGCCATCAGTTCAGGGACAGAGTCAAATCAGCCCCAGCATTTT | TRBJ1-5 | TRBV10-3 | TRBD1 | once
CASSVGTSGNYGYTF | TGTGCCAGCAGTGTAGGGACTAGCGGGAACTATGGCTACACCTTC | TRBJ1-2 | TRBV2 | . | .
CAWSPLGSAGTGELFF | TGTGCCTGGAGTCCCCTGGGGAGTGCGGGCACCGGGGAGCTGTTTTTT | TRBJ2-2 | TRBV30 | . | .
CASRGTSGTNTQYF | TGTGCCAGCAGGGGGACTAGCGGGACGAATACGCAGTATTTT | TRBJ2-3 | TRBV6-1 | TRBD2 | .
CASRRDRGAGELFF | TGTGCCAGCAGACGAGACAGGGGCGCCGGGGAGCTGTTTTTT | TRBJ2-2 | TRBV11-2 | TRBD1 | .
CASSFDGDTQYF | TGCGCCAGCAGCTTCGATGGCGATACGCAGTATTTT | TRBJ2-3 | TRBV5-1 | . | .
CASSIDRAGATDTQYF | TGTGCCAGTAGTATAGATCGTGCGGGAGCGACAGATACGCAGTATTTT | TRBJ2-3 | TRBV19 | TRBD2 | once
CASSSGGRYSNQPQHF | TGTGCCAGCAGCTCAGGTGGCAGGTACAGCAATCAGCCCCAGCATTTT | TRBJ1-5 | TRBV5-5 | . | few
CASSLSGGRRTLEQYF | TGCGCCAGCAGCCTATCAGGTGGGCGGAGGACTCTCGAGCAGTACTTC | TRBJ2-7 | TRBV5-1 | . | .
CASSLMGQGTNEQFF | TGTGCCAGCAGCCTCATGGGACAGGGAACCAATGAGCAGTTCTTC | TRBJ2-1 | TRBV7-3 | TRBD1 | .
CASSARFGSPLTDTQYF | TGTGCCAGCAGCGCTCGGTTCGGCAGTCCCCTCACAGATACGCAGTATTTT | TRBJ2-3 | TRBV9 | . | .
CASSPDRGRTEAFF | TGTGCCAGCAGCCCGGACAGGGGGCGAACTGAAGCTTTCTTT | TRBJ1-1 | TRBV7-2 | TRBD1 | once
CASSTAFPNEQFF | TGTGCCAGCAGCACGGCTTTCCCCAATGAGCAGTTCTTC | TRBJ2-1 | TRBV5-4 | . | .
CASSYSVQANTEAFF | TGTGCCAGCAGTTACTCTGTTCAGGCGAACACTGAAGCTTTCTTT | TRBJ1-1 | TRBV6-5 | . | .
CASSPGFQNSPLHF | TGTGCCAGCTCACCAGGGTTTCAGAATTCACCCCTCCACTTT | TRBJ1-6 | TRBV18 | . | .
CASSQGQMARVISPFTF | TGCGCCAGCAGCCAAGGTCAGATGGCTCGTGTGATTTCCCCCTTCACCTTC | TRBJ1-2 | TRBV4-1 | . | .
CASSPGQGAGYTF | TGTGCCAGCAGTCCCGGACAGGGGGCGGGCTACACCTTC | TRBJ1-2 | TRBV27 | TRBD1 | .
CASKDTGSQETQYF | TGTGCCAGCAAAGATACGGGGAGCCAAGAGACCCAGTACTTC | TRBJ2-5 | TRBV6-6 | . | .
CASSGDSGIGKNEQFF | TGTGCCAGCAGTGGGGATAGCGGGATAGGGAAGAATGAGCAGTTCTTC | TRBJ2-1 | TRBV6-4 | TRBD2 | .
CASSSTGTAYNEQFF | TGTGCCAGCAGCTCTACCGGGACAGCCTACAATGAGCAGTTCTTC | TRBJ2-1 | TRBV28 | TRBD1 | .
CASGGEQYF | TGTGCCAGCGGAGGAGAGCAGTACTTC | TRBJ2-7 | TRBV2 | . | .
CSARLRGPQHF | TGCAGTGCTAGACTCCGAGGGCCCCAGCATTTT | TRBJ1-5 | TRBV20-1 | . | .
CASSIMGQGSGYTF | TGTGCCAGTAGTATAATGGGACAGGGAAGTGGCTACACCTTC | TRBJ1-2 | TRBV19 | TRBD1 | .
CAWTRGTEAFF | TGTGCCTGGACCAGGGGCACTGAAGCTTTCTTT | TRBJ1-1 | TRBV30 | . | few
CASSWIYMGGYTF | TGTGCCAGCAGCTGGATTTACATGGGCGGCTACACCTTC | TRBJ1-2 | TRBV5-6 | . | .
CASSEAGFWTEAFF | TGTGCCAGCAGTGAAGCCGGATTTTGGACTGAAGCTTTCTTT | TRBJ1-1 | TRBV6-1 | . | .